Listed below are T cell receptor beta chains from one sample, sequenced in a study of CXCR3-negative and CXCR3-positive naive CD8 T cells. After re-calling the 5' RACE reads, TCRdb lists one entry per CDR3 protein, DNA absent. Its table records roughly 70,000 distinct CDR3 sequences. Sequenced input: naive CXCR3- CD8+ T cells from blood. The source of these receptors is a human donor in good health. Some clones in this sample may be carry-over from other donors' samples. Each CDR3 is given with its conserved first and last residue. The order of the fields is J gene, CDR3 length, clone size, V gene, CDR3 protein. Clone size, where shown, is once, few, many, or a class for clones that have expanded.

TRBJ2-5 14 . TRBV7-9 CASSSEKIQETQYF
TRBJ2-7 11 . TRBV29-1 CSAQTDYEQYF
TRBJ1-5 14 . TRBV4-1 CASSPRQGDQPQHF
TRBJ2-7 14 . TRBV28 CASSPDRMSYEQYF
TRBJ2-5 14 . TRBV21-1 CASSFPGVKETQYF
TRBJ1-5 13 . TRBV20-1 CSARAGSGQPQHF
TRBJ2-3 15 . TRBV7-2 CASSLGLTRVDTQYF
TRBJ2-3 13 . TRBV6-4 CASSGGATDTQYF
TRBJ2-7 15 . TRBV2 CASSEGRGYDYEQYF
TRBJ2-3 15 . TRBV19 CASSRTSGSTDTQYF
TRBJ1-2 17 . TRBV18 CASSRERHTGENYGYTF
TRBJ2-3 16 . TRBV7-2 CASSLLGLAGKNTQYF
TRBJ1-1 16 . TRBV6-2/TRBV6-3 CASSPGLPAMNTEAFF
TRBJ2-1 13 . TRBV7-8 CASSFGTSDEQFF
TRBJ2-2 13 . TRBV5-5 CASSFGNTGELFF
TRBJ2-2 11 . TRBV29-1 CSAYRGGELFF
TRBJ2-5 14 . TRBV7-9 CASVRGGGEETQYF
TRBJ2-1 14 . TRBV5-1 CASSFRTDYNEQFF
TRBJ2-7 14 . TRBV9 CASSARDRTYEQYF
TRBJ1-1 13 . TRBV2 CASMTPPNTEAFF
TRBJ1-5 13 . TRBV7-9 CASSLGGLQPQHF
TRBJ2-5 12 . TRBV29-1 CSVEGQQETQYF
TRBJ2-1 15 . TRBV12-3/TRBV12-4 CASSPPGGGRNEQFF
TRBJ1-1 15 medium-sized TRBV15 CATSRDRGLNTEAFF
TRBJ2-7 13 . TRBV11-2 CASSLAPSYEQYF